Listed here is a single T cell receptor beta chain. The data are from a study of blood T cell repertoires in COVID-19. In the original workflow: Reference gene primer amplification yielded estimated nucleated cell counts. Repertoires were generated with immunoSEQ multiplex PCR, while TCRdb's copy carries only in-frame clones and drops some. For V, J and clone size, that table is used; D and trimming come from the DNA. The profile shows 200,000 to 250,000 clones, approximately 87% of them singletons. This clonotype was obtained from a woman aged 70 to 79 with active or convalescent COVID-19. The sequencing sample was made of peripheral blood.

CDR3 in DNA: TGTGCCAGCAGCTTCAGAATCGACACTGAAGCTTTCTTT. Translation: CASSFRIDTEAFF. V and J are TRBV11-2 and TRBJ1-1; D remains ambiguous. Per the germline V gene, CDR1 is SGHAT and CDR2 is FQNNGV. CDR3 length equals 13 residues. The V gene lost 3 bases and the J gene lost 3 bases, with 8 bases spanning the gap.